In this sample, the clone carrying this T cell receptor beta chain turned up a few times. The target antigen is unknown. At the DNA level, this CDR3 is encoded by other sequences in the same sample as well. This specimen belongs to a study of beta chain features in type 1 diabetes. For the study at large: The patient and healthy donor groups were comparable for age, gender and cell yields.

Averaging approximately 0.11 L, one heparinised blood draw was given by each donor. Isolated RNA was reverse transcribed in full, so expressed TCRB transcripts were sequenced. Sequencing was performed with immunoSEQ multiplex PCR; in TCRdb, only in-frame clones are kept and a portion is missing. The sample lists around 300,000 clones, approximately 14% occurring once. CDR1 is SGHRS and CDR2 is YFSETQ in the germline V gene. The CDR3 extends over 16 amino acids. Between the trimmed V and J ends, which lost 0 bases and 0 bases, there was a span of 7 bases. Whole-study findings and limits: Using cDNA template may skew counts toward highly expressing activated cells. TCRB CDR3 length was moderately but significantly reduced in all four CD4+ subsets of Type 1 diabetes patients.

The receptor's source is a young man in good health. The gene calls are TRBV5-1 and TRBJ2-6, with D perhaps matching TRBD1 (6 bases). Sequenced input: central memory CD4+ T cells from blood. In DNA form, the CDR3 reads TGCGCCAGCAGCTTGGGGGACAACTCTGGGGCCAACGTCCTGACTTTC. This gives the protein CASSLGDNSGANVLTF.